This T cell receptor beta chain appears in the sequencing data of a study of T cells after yellow fever vaccination. Between the trimmed V and J ends, which lost 2 bases and 2 bases, there was a span of 13 bases. From germline, CDR1 is SEHNR and CDR2 FQNEAQ (reference sequence). The CDR3 spans 15 residues. This clonotype was counted once. Generation of TCR cDNA used 5'RACE template switching (which added a universal primer site and UMIs). MiXCR, applied by TCRdb to the 5' RACE reads, yields one record per CDR3 protein. The sample carries about 550,000 distinct CDR3 sequences, 15% to 20% recorded once.

The sample consisted of PBMCs, taken 15 days after the yellow fever booster vaccination. The rearrangement joins TRBV7-9 to TRBJ2-7, with D perhaps matching TRBD2 (5 bases). The origin of this receptor is a young man who received the YFV17D yellow fever vaccine. CDR3 in DNA: TGTGCCAGCAGCTTATTGTCTAGGGAGCCCTACGAGCAGTACTTC. This gives the protein CASSLLSREPYEQYF.